This entry lists 22 T cell receptor beta chains sequenced from one sample in a study of cytomegalovirus exposure and HLA in healthy donors. The PCR used 60 Vbeta and 13 Jbeta primers. TCRdb's copy holds only in-frame clones and misses some; the assay was immunoSEQ multiplex PCR. The sample lists some 91,000 clones; about 80% were seen once. Sequencing was done on a sample of PBMCs. The receptor set was obtained from a man aged 35-49 years in good health and CMV-seronegative.

The chain combines TRBV5-6 with TRBJ2-7; 7 nucleotides agree with TRBD2. Trimming removed 2 bases from V and 2 bases from J; junction bases left unmatched: 7. Germline-derived CDR1 and CDR2 are SGHDT and YYEEEE. This CDR3 is built from 15 residues. The CDR3 loop reads CASSLPGLTTYEQYF. In DNA, the CDR3 is TGTGCCAGCAGCTTACCGGGACTAACCACCTACGAGCAGTACTTC.

The genes are TRBV5-4 and TRBJ2-2; TRBD1 agrees at 7 bases. This CDR3 is 15 amino acids long. V lost 0 bases to trimming and J lost 2 bases; unmatched junction nucleotides: 1. CDR1 and CDR2 (germline): SGHNT, YYREEE (reference sequence). This chain's CDR3 is CASSLGGGNTGELFF. The CDR3 coding sequence is TGTGCCAGCAGCTTGGGAGGGGGCAACACCGGGGAGCTGTTTTTT.

This clone was recorded once. The V and J genes are TRBV29-1 and TRBJ2-7, with D maybe TRBD2 (5 bases). The germline V gene encodes CDR1 SQVTM and CDR2 ANQGSEA. CDR3 size: 11 residues. V lost 6 bases and J lost 4, with 10 bases in between. The CDR3 region has the DNA TGCAGCGTGAAGGACTCTTACGAGCAGTACTTC. Translated: CSVKDSYEQYF.

The chain is built from TRBV6-1 and TRBJ2-2; D remains unclear. Per germline, CDR1 MNHNS and CDR2 SASEGT. This CDR3 is built from 15 residues. V was cut by 2 bases and J by 6 bases, with 13 bases left in between. CDR3 region: CASSESTTGAGELFF. CDR3 coding DNA: TGTGCCAGCAGTGAATCAACAACGGGTGCCGGGGAGCTGTTTTTT.

V is TRBV28 and J is TRBJ1-5; D unclear. The germline V gene encodes CDR1 MDHEN and CDR2 SYDVKM. Trimming pared 3 bases from V and 6 bases from J, leaving 12 bases between. The CDR3 totals 14 residues. The CDR3 here is CASSFGGLGQPQHF. In DNA form, the CDR3 reads TGTGCCAGCAGTTTTGGAGGGTTGGGTCAGCCCCAGCATTTT.

This clone turned up a few times. The chain carries TRBV6-5 and TRBJ1-1, with TRBD1 matching 7 bases. Germline CDR1 and CDR2: MNHEY and SVGAGI. This CDR3 has 15 amino acids. The junction had 6 bases not matched to a gene; V was cut back by 5 bases and J by 0 bases. The CDR3 sequence: CASSTTGPMNTEAFF. The CDR3 nucleotides are TGTGCCAGCAGTACGACAGGGCCCATGAACACTGAAGCTTTCTTT.

The chain joins TRBV2 to TRBJ1-1; D perhaps matches TRBD1 (5 bases). Trimming cost V 3 bases and J 1 base, with 24 bases left between them. Germline CDR1 SNHLY, CDR2 FYNNEI. CDR3 size: 19 residues. Written as DNA, the CDR3 is TGTGCCAGCAGTGATTTGGGTTTGGGGTCAGGGCCCAAGAACACTGAAGCTTTCTTT. It codes for CASSDLGLGSGPKNTEAFF.

On this clone: Other DNA sequences in this specimen translate into the identical CDR3. The J gene is TRBJ1-1, the V gene TRBV2; the D is unclear. Germline V gene sequence: CDR1 SNHLY, CDR2 FYNNEI. Trimming cost V 7 bases and J 1 base, with 7 bases left between them. CDR3 length: 12 residues. CDR3 loop: CASKTRNTEAFF. In nucleotides, the CDR3 is TGTGCCAGCAAGACAAGGAACACTGAAGCTTTCTTT.

The chain has TRBV30 and TRBJ1-5; the D is unclear. The CDR3 spans 13 residues. Germline V CDR1 and CDR2: GTSNPN, SVGIG (reference sequence). The V end lost 1 base, the J end lost 7 bases, and 11 bases lay between the germline ends. CDR3 DNA sequence: TGTGCCTGGAGTGAAGCGAGTGGGCAGCCCCAGCATTTT. Translating gives CAWSEASGQPQHF.

The chain couples TRBV6-6 to TRBJ2-7, with TRBD2 identical over 11 bases. Germline V gene lookup returns CDR1 MNHNY and CDR2 SVGAGI (reference sequence). The CDR3 has 16 amino acids. Unmatched junction bases numbered 5, after V lost 4 bases and J lost 0 bases. CDR3 residues: CASSFSGGASSYEQYF. The CDR3 bases are TGTGCCAGCAGTTTTAGCGGGGGGGCTAGCTCCTACGAGCAGTACTTC.

The chain is built from TRBV28 and TRBJ1-5, with 10 bases fitting TRBD1. The V and J ends lost 6 bases and 6 bases, in that order; junction bases with no gene match: 8. The CDR3 loop spans 15 amino acids. CDR1 MDHEN and CDR2 SYDVKM come from the germline V gene. The DNA of the CDR3 is TGTGCCAGCAGGTCCCGGGACAGGGGTGCTCAGCCCCAGCATTTT. It specifies CASRSRDRGAQPQHF.

The J gene is TRBJ1-5, the V gene TRBV11-2, with D uncertain. Trimming took 3 bases from V and 5 from J, leaving 5 bases between them. CDR3 length: 12 residues. Germline V gene data show CDR1 as SGHAT and CDR2 as FQNNGV. The CDR3 loop reads CASSFGDQPQHF. CDR3 in DNA: TGTGCCAGCAGCTTTGGAGATCAGCCCCAGCATTTT.

The chain links TRBV27 to TRBJ2-1; 11 bases align to TRBD2. Unmatched junction bases numbered 9, after V lost 1 base and J lost 7 bases. Germline V gene lookup returns CDR1 MNHEY and CDR2 SMNVEV (reference sequence). This CDR3 is 17 amino acids long. CDR3 sequence reads: CASSLFRGLAGGNEQFF. The CDR3 DNA follows: TGTGCCAGCAGTTTATTCCGTGGGCTAGCGGGAGGTAATGAGCAGTTCTTC.

This clone showed up just a few times. V usage is TRBV5-4 and J usage is TRBJ1-4, with D unresolved. The CDR3 is made up of 15 amino acids. V dropped 4 bases and J dropped 8 bases, with 18 bases sitting between them. The germline V gene has CDR1 SGHNT and CDR2 YYREEE (reference sequence). The CDR3 DNA sequence: TGTGCCAGCAGCGGAGGGCCCGGGAGAGAGGAAAAACTGTTTTTT. Translated, it gives CASSGGPGREEKLFF.

The V call is TRBV7-9, the J call TRBJ2-7; the match to TRBD2 covers 8 bases. V was clipped by 5 bases and J by 6 bases; unmatched bases: 9. This CDR3 spans 14 amino acids. CDR1 SEHNR and CDR2 FQNEAQ come from the germline V gene (reference sequence). The CDR3 here is CASSPQGLAGEQYF. The CDR3 DNA is TGTGCCAGCAGCCCACAAGGACTAGCTGGCGAGCAGTACTTC.

This clone was counted once. The chain is built from TRBV28 and TRBJ2-2, with a tentative D call TRBD1 (5 bases). Trimming pared 5 bases from V and 5 bases from J, leaving 9 bases between. CDR1 is MDHEN and CDR2 is SYDVKM in the germline V gene. The length of the CDR3 is 13 residues. The CDR3 spells CASSPGITGELFF. CDR3 nucleotides: TGTGCCAGCAGTCCAGGGATAACCGGGGAGCTGTTTTTT.

V usage is TRBV25-1 and J usage is TRBJ2-1; 9 bases map to TRBD1. Germline assignment: CDR1 MGHDK and CDR2 SYGVNS. The ends lost 4 bases at V and 8 bases at J; junction bases unmatched: 9. The CDR3 has 15 residues. The CDR3 DNA is TGTGCCAGCAGTGTACCACAGGGGGCGAAGCATGAGCAGTTCTTC. Its protein product is CASSVPQGAKHEQFF.

In the case of this clone: Other DNA variants within this sample encode the same CDR3. The V and J genes are TRBV5-1 and TRBJ1-2; D unclear. The V end lost 4 bases, the J end lost 6 bases, and 13 bases lay between the germline ends. Germline V gene data show CDR1 as SGHRS and CDR2 as YFSETQ. CDR3 length: 13 amino acids. The CDR3 nucleotides are TGCGCCAGCAGCCCTCACTCGGGTGATGGCTACACCTTC. Translated: CASSPHSGDGYTF.

The chain carries TRBV5-1 and TRBJ2-1, with D maybe TRBD1 (5 bases). CDR1 SGHRS and CDR2 YFSETQ come from the germline V gene. Trimming stripped 0 bases from V and 3 bases from J, with 7 bases between. The CDR3 length is 14 residues. The CDR3 sequence is CASSLGGSYNEQFF. The DNA of the CDR3 is TGCGCCAGCAGCTTGGGGGGCAGCTACAATGAGCAGTTCTTC.

This clone has a handful of counts. This chain's CDR3 is CASSEYSYEQYF. The CDR3, as DNA: TGTGCCAGCAGTGAGTACTCCTACGAGCAGTACTTC. This sequence joins TRBV2 and TRBJ2-7; D gene uncertain. Per the germline V gene, CDR1 is SNHLY and CDR2 is FYNNEI. This CDR3 has 12 residues. V gave up 3 bases and J gave up 0 bases, with 3 bases separating them.

The chain employs TRBV5-6 and TRBJ2-7, with D possibly being TRBD2 (5 bases). In germline, CDR1 is SGHDT, CDR2 YYEEEE. Trimming took 7 bases from V and 1 from J, leaving 18 bases between them. CDR3 length: 15 amino acids. For the CDR3, the DNA is TGTGCCAGCTCCTATCCGGGGAGCGGATCCTACGAGCAGTACTTC. It translates to CASSYPGSGSYEQYF.

The chain combines TRBV6-4 with TRBJ2-1, with TRBD2 as a possible D gene (6 bases). Germline CDR1 and CDR2: MRHNA and SNTAGT. Trimming pared 3 bases from V and 5 bases from J, leaving 11 bases between. CDR3 length equals 14 residues. The CDR3 sequence: CASSETRTHNEQFF. Here the CDR3 DNA reads TGTGCCAGCAGTGAGACTAGAACCCACAATGAGCAGTTCTTC.